This T cell receptor beta chain came from a study of identical twins. Study findings and constraints: Invariant cells of the MAIT and iNKT types might have partly distorted the zero-insertion analyses. Researchers reported weaker excess twin sharing in beta out-of-frame sequences.

cDNA carried unique molecular identifiers, and a universal primer site was added by template switching. A single record per CDR3 protein comes from TCRdb applying MiXCR to the 5' RACE reads. The profile covers 550,000 to 700,000 distinct CDR3 sequences, with more than 9% appearing a single time and 2.5% to 3% taken by the ten largest. This clonotype has a handful of counts. The antigen is unknown. The junction had 6 bases not matched to a gene; V was cut back by 3 bases and J by 3 bases. The germline gives CDR1 SGHRS, CDR2 YFSETQ. This CDR3 has 14 residues. The sample also formed part of further work on yellow fever vaccine responses in identical twins.

This chain joins TRBV5-1 and TRBJ2-7; the match to TRBD1 covers 7 bases. Source material: PBMCs. The receptor comes from a young woman in good health. This chain's CDR3 is CASSSRQGHYEQYF. The CDR3 region has the DNA TGCGCCAGCAGCTCTCGACAGGGCCACTACGAGCAGTACTTC.